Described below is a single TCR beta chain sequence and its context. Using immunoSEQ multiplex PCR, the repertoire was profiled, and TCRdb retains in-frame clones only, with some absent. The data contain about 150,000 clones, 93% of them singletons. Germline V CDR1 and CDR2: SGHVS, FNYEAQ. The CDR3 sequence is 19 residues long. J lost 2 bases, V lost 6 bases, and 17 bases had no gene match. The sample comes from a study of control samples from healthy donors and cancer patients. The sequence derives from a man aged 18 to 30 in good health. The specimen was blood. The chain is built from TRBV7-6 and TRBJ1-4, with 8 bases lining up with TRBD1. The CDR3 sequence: CASSSRTGQPRLTNEKLFF. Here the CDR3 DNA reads TGTGCCAGCAGTTCGCGGACAGGGCAGCCCCGATTGACTAATGAAAAACTGTTTTTT. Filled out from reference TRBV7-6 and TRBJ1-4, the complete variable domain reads GAGVSQSPRYKVTKRGQDVALRCDPISGHVSLYWYRQALGQGPEFLTYFNYEAQQDKSGLPNDRFSAERPEGSISTLTIQRTEQRDSAMYRCASSSRTGQPRLTNEKLFFGSGTQLSVL.